These 19 T cell receptor beta chains came from one sample sequenced in a study of cytomegalovirus exposure and HLA in healthy donors. The PCR employed 60 Vbeta primers together with 13 Jbeta primers. Method: immunoSEQ multiplex PCR; TCRdb's copy keeps in-frame clones and lacks some. The repertoire holds around 97,000 clones, less than 9.5% seen once, with 4.5% to 6.5% in the top ten. The sample consisted of PBMCs. The receptors here all came from a man aged 45-65 years in good health and CMV-seropositive.

V usage is TRBV28 and J usage is TRBJ2-7; 9 bases agree with TRBD1. The CDR3 has 14 amino acids. Germline V gene lookup returns CDR1 MDHEN and CDR2 SYDVKM. V shed 8 bases and J 1 base; nucleotides not matched to a gene: 6. CDR3 nucleotides: TGTGCCAGCCGTCGGGACAGGGTTTCCTACGAGCAGTACTTC. It specifies CASRRDRVSYEQYF.

The V call is TRBV27, the J call TRBJ2-7, with D perhaps matching TRBD1 (5 bases). Per the germline V gene, CDR1 is MNHEY and CDR2 is SMNVEV (reference sequence). This CDR3 contains 15 residues. With 2 bases removed from V and 4 bases from J, the gap between germline ends came to 15 bases. The chain's CDR3 is CASSLVSGRGYEQYF. For the CDR3, the DNA is TGTGCCAGCAGTTTAGTAAGTGGTAGGGGTTACGAGCAGTACTTC.

This clone was seen a few times. This chain uses TRBV6-5 with TRBJ2-7, with D uncertain. The germline V gene has CDR1 MNHEY and CDR2 SVGAGI. This CDR3 comprises 13 residues. V shed 0 bases and J shed 3 bases, with 6 bases lying between them. CDR3: CASSYSVLYEQYF. As DNA, the CDR3 is TGTGCCAGCAGTTACTCGGTACTCTACGAGCAGTACTTC.

This clone was seen repeatedly, ten times or more. This sequence joins TRBV7-9 and TRBJ2-1; D unresolved. CDR3 length: 12 amino acids. CDR1 SEHNR and CDR2 FQNEAQ come from the germline V gene (reference sequence). V was cut by 1 base and J by 8 bases, with 6 bases left in between. The CDR3 loop reads CASSLDPDEQFF. CDR3 DNA sequence: TGTGCCAGCAGCTTAGATCCCGATGAGCAGTTCTTC.

This clone was seen a handful of times. The chain recombines TRBV9 with TRBJ2-2, with unresolved D. Germline CDR1 and CDR2: SGDLS and YYNGEE. The CDR3 has 15 amino acids. The V and J ends lost 3 bases and 5 bases respectively, with 14 bases between them. CDR3 nucleotide sequence: TGTGCCAGCAGCGAGAGCGAGCTGGGTACCGGGGAGCTGTTTTTT. It specifies CASSESELGTGELFF.

This clone has just a few counts. This chain uses TRBV9 with TRBJ2-3; 7 bases agree with TRBD2. Germline V lookup: CDR1 SGDLS, CDR2 YYNGEE. After removal of 3 bases from V and 6 bases from J, the junction contained 7 bases not matched to a gene. The CDR3 is 14 residues long. The CDR3 loop reads CASSARLAYDTQYF. The CDR3 DNA reads as TGTGCCAGCAGCGCCCGACTAGCTTACGATACGCAGTATTTT.

V is TRBV28 and J is TRBJ2-3, with TRBD1 matching 8 bases. The junction had 14 bases not matched to a gene; V was cut back by 4 bases and J by 5 bases. Germline V gene lookup returns CDR1 MDHEN and CDR2 SYDVKM. The CDR3 has 17 residues. The CDR3 here is CASSSSRDRTLGDTQYF. Written as DNA, the CDR3 is TGTGCCAGCAGTTCATCCCGGGACAGGACCCTCGGAGATACGCAGTATTTT.

The chain joins TRBV2 to TRBJ1-1; the D gene is possibly TRBD1 (5 bases). The CDR3 spans 18 residues. Trimming cost V 6 bases and J 1 base, with 24 bases left between them. In germline, CDR1 is SNHLY, CDR2 FYNNEI. The CDR3 spells CASRDAGYWAAKNTEAFF. Written as DNA, the CDR3 is TGTGCCAGCAGGGACGCAGGGTATTGGGCTGCCAAGAACACTGAAGCTTTCTTT.

This clone showed up just a few times. As DNA, the CDR3 is TGCGCCAGCAGCCCAGGACAGGAGCTGTACGAGCAGTACTTC. It yields the protein CASSPGQELYEQYF. J is TRBJ2-7 and V is TRBV5-1; the match to TRBD1 covers 7 bases. Germline loops: CDR1 SGHRS, CDR2 YFSETQ. There are 14 residues in the CDR3. After removal of 4 bases from V and 4 bases from J, the junction contained 8 bases not matched to a gene.

The gene calls are TRBV29-1 and TRBJ2-3; maybe TRBD1 (6 bases). V lost 4 bases, J lost 9 bases, and 20 bases lay in between. In germline, CDR1 is SQVTM, CDR2 ANQGSEA. The CDR3 runs to 14 residues. DNA for the CDR3: TGCAGCGTTGCCTCAGGGGCAACACGGGGAACGCAGTATTTT. The encoded protein is CSVASGATRGTQYF.

This clone was counted between two and nine times. The chain has TRBV9 and TRBJ1-5; 7 bases match TRBD1. Germline V lookup: CDR1 SGDLS, CDR2 YYNGEE. Trimming at V came to 0 bases and at J to 3 bases, leaving 3 bases not matched to a gene. The length of the CDR3 is 15 residues. CDR3 in DNA: TGTGCCAGCAGCGTAGAGGGACAGATCAATCAGCCCCAGCATTTT. It is translated as CASSVEGQINQPQHF.

This clone was found a few times. V usage is TRBV9 and J usage is TRBJ1-2; D uncertain. V shed 0 bases and J shed 8 bases, with 17 bases lying between them. The germline V gene encodes CDR1 SGDLS and CDR2 YYNGEE. This CDR3 spans 15 amino acids. The CDR3 nucleotides read TGTGCCAGCAGCGTAGGACCGGTGGAGGGAGGAGGCTACACCTTC. Translation gives CASSVGPVEGGGYTF.

This sequence joins TRBV6-6 and TRBJ1-1; D remains unclear. In germline, CDR1 is MNHNY, CDR2 SVGAGI (reference sequence). V dropped 0 bases and J dropped 0 bases, with 8 bases sitting between them. This CDR3 region has 15 residues. The CDR3 protein is CASSYSGLMNTEAFF. DNA of the CDR3: TGTGCCAGCAGTTACTCCGGTCTGATGAACACTGAAGCTTTCTTT.

This clone was counted only a few times. The chain is built from TRBV2 and TRBJ1-6; 11 bases fit TRBD1. The CDR3 is 15 residues long. V lost 6 bases and J lost 9; bases outside the gene matches: 7. Germline values: CDR1 SNHLY, CDR2 FYNNEI. In DNA, the CDR3 is TGTGCCAGCAGGGGGGACAGGGGGTCAAGTTCACCCCTCCACTTT. Encoded protein: CASRGDRGSSSPLHF.

The genes are TRBV2 and TRBJ2-5; tentatively, D is TRBD2 (6 bases). Trimming left V 6 bases short and J 4 bases short, with 9 bases between. CDR1 is SNHLY and CDR2 is FYNNEI in the germline V gene. The CDR3 is made up of 12 amino acids. The DNA of the CDR3 is TGTGCCAGCAGCCCCGGGGGAGAGACCCAGTACTTC. The encoded protein is CASSPGGETQYF.

This chain links TRBV5-4 with TRBJ2-2; D perhaps matches TRBD1 (6 bases). Germline CDR1 SGHNT, CDR2 YYREEE (reference sequence). The CDR3 extends over 14 amino acids. Trimming took off 2 bases at V and 3 bases at J, with 8 bases between the two ends. The CDR3 spells CASSFSGDTGELFF. DNA for the CDR3: TGTGCCAGCAGCTTCTCAGGGGACACCGGGGAGCTGTTTTTT.

A few counts support this clone. The chain links TRBV20-1 to TRBJ1-2; D is ambiguous. V gave up 1 base and J gave up 6 bases, with 6 bases separating them. Germline CDR1 is DFQATT and CDR2 is SNEGSKA (reference sequence). This CDR3 spans 11 amino acids. The CDR3 spells CSARAFDGYTF. In DNA form, the CDR3 reads TGCAGTGCTAGAGCCTTTGATGGCTACACCTTC.

This sequence joins TRBV28 and TRBJ1-5; weak D call: TRBD1 (5 bases). V was clipped by 7 bases and J by 4 bases, with 14 bases between them. From germline, CDR1 is MDHEN and CDR2 SYDVKM. The CDR3 runs to 14 residues. The CDR3 DNA is TGTGCCAGCATCTTTGGTGGGACTAATCAGCCCCAGCATTTT. Its translation is CASIFGGTNQPQHF.

The rearrangement links TRBV6-1 to TRBJ2-7, with TRBD2 identical over 7 bases. From germline, CDR1 is MNHNS and CDR2 SASEGT. This CDR3 is built from 15 residues. V shed 2 bases, J shed 0 bases, and the junction held 4 bases outside the gene matches. The CDR3 is CASSELGGSSYEQYF. Written as DNA, the CDR3 is TGTGCCAGCAGTGAACTAGGCGGGAGCTCCTACGAGCAGTACTTC.